The rows below give T cell receptor beta chains drawn from one sample of a study of preoperative IRX-2 immunotherapy in early breast cancer. The protocol was immunoSEQ multiplex PCR, while the TCRdb copy is restricted to in-frame clones and leaves out a portion. The table lists 700 to 750 clones, under 85% of them singletons. Sequenced material: tumor tissue, taken after IRX-2 immunotherapy. Receptors originate from a human donor with breast cancer. The CDR3 runs from the conserved cysteine through the conserved F or W. The order of the fields is CDR3 DNA, CDR3 protein, J gene, clone size, D gene, V gene. A D gene is named only where the DNA matches it firmly. For some rows the clone size is stated as once, few or many, or as a class when expanded; others skip it.

cdr3_nt: TGTGCCAGTAGTACACCCCCCGGGACAGGGGACGGTCAGCCCCAGCATTTT
cdr3_aa: CASSTPPGTGDGQPQHF
j_call: TRBJ1-5
clone_size: -
d_call: TRBD1
v_call: TRBV19

cdr3_nt: TGTGCCAGCAGCCCCCGAGACGGGACGCCGTCTCCTTTCTTT
cdr3_aa: CASSPRDGTPSPFF
j_call: TRBJ1-1
clone_size: large
d_call: -
v_call: TRBV11-3

cdr3_nt: TGTGCCAGTAGTGAAGACAGGGGTCTCACCTACACCTTC
cdr3_aa: CASSEDRGLTYTF
j_call: TRBJ1-2
clone_size: few
d_call: TRBD1
v_call: TRBV19

cdr3_nt: TGTGCCAGCAGTTACGTCCTAGCTCAGCCCCAGCATTTT
cdr3_aa: CASSYVLAQPQHF
j_call: TRBJ1-5
clone_size: once
d_call: -
v_call: TRBV6-8

cdr3_nt: TGTGCCAGCAGTAGGACTGGGACCACAGATACGCAGTATTTT
cdr3_aa: CASSRTGTTDTQYF
j_call: TRBJ2-3
clone_size: -
d_call: -
v_call: TRBV14

cdr3_nt: TGTGCCAGCACCTGGGCGGGATCAAATGGCTACACCTTC
cdr3_aa: CASTWAGSNGYTF
j_call: TRBJ1-2
clone_size: -
d_call: -
v_call: TRBV6-8

cdr3_nt: TGTGCCTGGGGTGGGACAGGGGGCTTCAACACCTATGGCTACACCTTC
cdr3_aa: CAWGGTGGFNTYGYTF
j_call: TRBJ1-2
clone_size: -
d_call: TRBD1
v_call: TRBV30

cdr3_nt: TGCGCCAGCGGTCGGCTGAACACTGAAGCTTTCTTT
cdr3_aa: CASGRLNTEAFF
j_call: TRBJ1-1
clone_size: -
d_call: -
v_call: TRBV10-2

cdr3_nt: TGCGCCAGCAGCTTAACCGGGACAGGGTTGGACACTGAAGCTTTCTTT
cdr3_aa: CASSLTGTGLDTEAFF
j_call: TRBJ1-1
clone_size: once
d_call: TRBD1
v_call: TRBV5-1

cdr3_nt: TGTGCCAGCAGCTTCCGGGACACTAGGAACAATGAGCAGTTCTTC
cdr3_aa: CASSFRDTRNNEQFF
j_call: TRBJ2-1
clone_size: -
d_call: -
v_call: TRBV11-3

cdr3_nt: TGTGCCAGCTCACCGTGGGGCGAGGCTGAAAAACTGTTTTTT
cdr3_aa: CASSPWGEAEKLFF
j_call: TRBJ1-4
clone_size: -
d_call: -
v_call: TRBV18

cdr3_nt: TGTGCCAGCAATTCTGGGGGTGGCACCGGGGAGCTGTTTTTT
cdr3_aa: CASNSGGGTGELFF
j_call: TRBJ2-2
clone_size: -
d_call: -
v_call: TRBV6-8

cdr3_nt: TGCAGCGTTGACGGGGGAGGAATCGACGAGCAGTACTTC
cdr3_aa: CSVDGGGIDEQYF
j_call: TRBJ2-7
clone_size: -
d_call: -
v_call: TRBV29-1

cdr3_nt: TGTGCCAGCAGCCTCATAATCGACAGGGGACAAGAGACCCAGTACTTC
cdr3_aa: CASSLIIDRGQETQYF
j_call: TRBJ2-5
clone_size: -
d_call: TRBD1
v_call: TRBV6-8

cdr3_nt: TGTGCCAGCAGCCAGACGGGCGGGAGCCTATTGGCAGATACGCAGTATTTT
cdr3_aa: CASSQTGGSLLADTQYF
j_call: TRBJ2-3
clone_size: -
d_call: TRBD2
v_call: TRBV7-7

cdr3_nt: TGCGCCAGCAGCCTACCACTTACAGGTGAAGCTTTCTTT
cdr3_aa: CASSLPLTGEAFF
j_call: TRBJ1-1
clone_size: -
d_call: -
v_call: TRBV23-1

cdr3_nt: TGTGCCAGCAGCTTGGAGAGTTATGTCACCGGGGAGCTGTTTTTT
cdr3_aa: CASSLESYVTGELFF
j_call: TRBJ2-2
clone_size: -
d_call: -
v_call: TRBV11-3

cdr3_nt: TGCGCCAGCAGCAAGGGCCTCCAGAACACTGAAGCTTTCTTT
cdr3_aa: CASSKGLQNTEAFF
j_call: TRBJ1-1
clone_size: once
d_call: -
v_call: TRBV5-1

cdr3_nt: TGTGCCATCAGTGCTAAACAGGGCGCGAACACTGAAGCTTTCTTT
cdr3_aa: CAISAKQGANTEAFF
j_call: TRBJ1-1
clone_size: once
d_call: -
v_call: TRBV6-8

cdr3_nt: TGCGCCAGCAGCCAAGACGGGGGTATTGGCAATCAGCCCCAGCATTTT
cdr3_aa: CASSQDGGIGNQPQHF
j_call: TRBJ1-5
clone_size: -
d_call: -
v_call: TRBV23-1

cdr3_nt: TGTGCCAGCAGCCAAGACAGAGATCAGCCCCAGCATTTT
cdr3_aa: CASSQDRDQPQHF
j_call: TRBJ1-5
clone_size: once
d_call: -
v_call: TRBV16

cdr3_nt: TGTGCCAGTAGTCCGTTCGGCACAGGAAACACTGAAGCTTTCTTT
cdr3_aa: CASSPFGTGNTEAFF
j_call: TRBJ1-1
clone_size: few
d_call: -
v_call: TRBV19

cdr3_nt: TGTGCCAGTAGCCTCCGGAGCGCCGGGGAGCTGTTTTTT
cdr3_aa: CASSLRSAGELFF
j_call: TRBJ2-2
clone_size: -
d_call: -
v_call: TRBV19

cdr3_nt: TGTGCCAGCAGCTTACAGGGGATGAACACTGAAGCTTTCTTT
cdr3_aa: CASSLQGMNTEAFF
j_call: TRBJ1-1
clone_size: hyperexpanded
d_call: -
v_call: TRBV11-3

cdr3_nt: TGCAGCGTTATATTTCGAGGGGGCGAAGCTTTCTTT
cdr3_aa: CSVIFRGGEAFF
j_call: TRBJ1-1
clone_size: few
d_call: TRBD1
v_call: TRBV29-1

cdr3_nt: TGCAGCGTAGAAGCAGGGTACAATCAGCCCCAGCATTTT
cdr3_aa: CSVEAGYNQPQHF
j_call: TRBJ1-5
clone_size: -
d_call: -
v_call: TRBV29-1

cdr3_nt: TGTGCCAGCAGTTCAAGCTGGGGCGGCACTGAAGCTTTCTTT
cdr3_aa: CASSSSWGGTEAFF
j_call: TRBJ1-1
clone_size: -
d_call: -
v_call: TRBV28

cdr3_nt: TGCGCCAGCAGTCAATCCTACAGGGGATACACTGAAGCTTTCTTT
cdr3_aa: CASSQSYRGYTEAFF
j_call: TRBJ1-1
clone_size: few
d_call: TRBD1
v_call: TRBV23-1

cdr3_nt: TGTGCCAGCAGCCTACGACTAGCGGGGGGGCCCACAGATACGCAGTATTTT
cdr3_aa: CASSLRLAGGPTDTQYF
j_call: TRBJ2-3
clone_size: hyperexpanded
d_call: TRBD2
v_call: TRBV11-3

cdr3_nt: TGTGCCAGCAGGGGGGGGAGCTCCTACGAGCAGTACTTC
cdr3_aa: CASRGGSSYEQYF
j_call: TRBJ2-7
clone_size: -
d_call: TRBD2
v_call: TRBV6-8

cdr3_nt: TGTGCCAGCAGCTTAGGGCAGGACTCTGGAAACACCATATATTTT
cdr3_aa: CASSLGQDSGNTIYF
j_call: TRBJ1-3
clone_size: -
d_call: -
v_call: TRBV11-3

cdr3_nt: TGTGCCAGCAGTTACGATAGGGACTATGGCTACACCTTC
cdr3_aa: CASSYDRDYGYTF
j_call: TRBJ1-2
clone_size: few
d_call: -
v_call: TRBV6-8

cdr3_nt: TGTGCCAGCAGCCAACGGACTCGCGGAAACACCATATATTTT
cdr3_aa: CASSQRTRGNTIYF
j_call: TRBJ1-3
clone_size: -
d_call: -
v_call: TRBV7-6